These 21 T cell receptor beta chains came from one sample sequenced in a study of blood T cell repertoires in COVID-19. The table came from immunoSEQ multiplex PCR; TCRdb's copy has only in-frame clones and leaves some out. The table includes under 300,000 clones, around 90% detected once. Input material: PBMCs or T cells enriched from blood (not recorded which). The source is a middle-aged woman who had recovered from COVID-19.

V usage is TRBV18 and J usage is TRBJ1-3; TRBD1 matches 7 bases. This CDR3 has 15 residues. J lost 4 bases, V lost 6 bases, and 9 bases had no gene match. The germline V gene has CDR1 KGHSH and CDR2 LQKENI. The CDR3 sequence: CASSPDRVSGNTIYF. DNA of the CDR3: TGTGCCAGCTCGCCTGACAGGGTGTCGGGAAACACCATATATTTT.

This sequence joins TRBV7-3 and TRBJ1-2, with 8 bases that match TRBD1. The CDR3 has 13 amino acids. Per the germline V gene, CDR1 is SGHTA and CDR2 is FQGTGA. Trimming removed 5 bases from V and 7 bases from J; junction bases left unmatched: 6. Here the CDR3 reads CASSLDRGGGYTF. CDR3 nucleotides: TGTGCCAGCAGCCTAGACAGGGGTGGTGGCTACACCTTC.

The V and J genes are TRBV2 and TRBJ1-1; unclear D gene. CDR1 and CDR2 from the germline V gene are SNHLY and FYNNEI. The CDR3 has 13 residues. Trimming pared 6 bases from V and 1 base from J, leaving 9 bases between. The CDR3 protein is CASRPTPNTEAFF. In nucleotides, the CDR3 is TGTGCCAGCAGACCCACACCGAACACTGAAGCTTTCTTT.

The chain is built from TRBV21-1 and TRBJ2-6; the table calls TRBD2, which could not be checked here. TRBV21-1 is designated a pseudogene. This CDR3 is 19 amino acids long. This CDR3 is CTPGVPAGPKSSGANVLTF. CDR3 bases: TGTACTCCTGGAGTACCGGCGGGCCCGAAAAGCTCTGGGGCCAACGTCCTGACTTTC.

The rearrangement uses TRBV9 and TRBJ2-6, with a possible D match to TRBD1 (5 bases). This CDR3 region has 21 residues. Per the germline V gene, CDR1 is SGDLS and CDR2 is YYNGEE. V was shortened by 4 bases and J by 0 bases, with 26 bases between the two germline ends. The CDR3 sequence: CASSSTWTRFTTSSGANVLTF. CDR3 nucleotide sequence: TGTGCCAGCAGCTCTACTTGGACACGCTTTACTACTTCCTCTGGGGCCAACGTCCTGACTTTC.

The V and J genes are TRBV2 and TRBJ2-2, with D maybe TRBD1 (5 bases). Trimming pared 7 bases from V and 2 bases from J, leaving 11 bases between. The length of the CDR3 is 14 residues. Per the germline V gene, CDR1 is SNHLY and CDR2 is FYNNEI. The CDR3 protein is CASTGNSNTGELFF. In nucleotides, the CDR3 is TGTGCCAGCACAGGGAATTCAAACACCGGGGAGCTGTTTTTT.

The chain couples TRBV9 to TRBJ1-5; 9 bases match TRBD1. V lost 0 bases, J lost 6 bases, and 4 bases stayed unmatched. This CDR3 comprises 15 residues. Germline CDR1 and CDR2: SGDLS and YYNGEE. In DNA, the CDR3 is TGTGCCAGCAGCGTAGATGGGACAGGGATTCAGCCCCAGCATTTT. Its translation is CASSVDGTGIQPQHF.

V and J are TRBV5-1 and TRBJ2-3; D might be TRBD1 (5 bases). Germline V gene data show CDR1 as SGHRS and CDR2 as YFSETQ. The CDR3 consists of 15 residues. V lost 1 base and J 4 bases, leaving 13 bases between the germline ends. CDR3 protein: CASSLYSRGADTQYF. In DNA, the CDR3 is TGCGCCAGCAGCTTGTATTCTAGGGGCGCAGATACGCAGTATTTT.

This clone was seen more than once but under ten times. The chain combines TRBV11-2 with TRBJ1-1; no reliable D call. The CDR3 is 14 residues long. Trimming left V 5 bases short and J 10 bases short, with 20 bases between. The V gene's germline CDR1 is SGHAT and CDR2 FQNNGV. CDR3: CASSLSGRPRGAFF. The CDR3 DNA sequence: TGTGCCAGCAGCCTTTCGGGGAGACCTCGCGGAGCTTTCTTT.

The J gene is TRBJ1-2, the V gene TRBV15; unclear D gene. The CDR3 has 12 amino acids. Between the trimmed V and J ends, which lost 0 bases and 8 bases, there was a span of 7 bases. The germline gives CDR1 LNHNV, CDR2 YYDKDF (reference sequence). CDR3 in DNA: TGTGCCACCAGCAGAGATAGTAAGGGCTACACCTTC. Translation gives CATSRDSKGYTF. The full variable domain, in which reference TRBV15 and TRBJ1-2 provide the parts outside the CDR3, is DAMVIQNPRYQVTQFGKPVTLSCSQTLNHNVMYWYQQKSSQAPKLLFHYYDKDFNNEADTPDNFQSRRPNTSFCFLDIRSPGLGDTAMYLCATSRDSKGYTFGSGTRLTVV.

J is TRBJ2-7 and V is TRBV27; D possibly corresponds to TRBD2 (5 bases). V was trimmed by 2 bases and J by 1 base, leaving 12 bases between them. Germline values: CDR1 MNHEY, CDR2 SMNVEV (reference sequence). CDR3 length: 15 amino acids. The CDR3 reads CASSLSGLTSYEQYF. As DNA, the CDR3 is TGTGCCAGCAGTTTAAGCGGTCTTACATCCTACGAGCAGTACTTC.

The J gene is TRBJ1-1, the V gene TRBV5-1; the D is unclear. This CDR3 region has 12 residues. V lost 5 bases and J 4 bases, leaving 9 bases between the germline ends. Per germline, CDR1 SGHRS and CDR2 YFSETQ. CDR3 residues: CASSYGGTEAFF. As DNA, the CDR3 is TGCGCCAGCAGTTATGGAGGCACTGAAGCTTTCTTT.

The sample holds a few counts of this clone. V is TRBV5-1 and J is TRBJ1-5; D gene uncertain. This CDR3 comprises 15 residues. The V end was cut by 4 bases, the J end by 5 bases, with 16 bases between. Germline lookup yields CDR1 SGHRS and CDR2 YFSETQ. The CDR3 is CASSPGPNPDQPQHF. DNA for the CDR3: TGCGCCAGCAGCCCTGGGCCAAACCCCGATCAGCCCCAGCATTTT. The full variable domain, with the rest looked up from reference TRBV5-1 and TRBJ1-5, is KAGVTQTPRYLIKTRGQQVTLSCSPISGHRSVSWYQQTPGQGLQFLFEYFSETQRNKGNFPGRFSGRQFSNSRSEMNVSTLELGDSALYLCASSPGPNPDQPQHFGDGTRLSIL.

The chain uses TRBV18 and TRBJ2-1; TRBD2 aligns across 10 bases. Trimming cost V 4 bases and J 6 bases; bases outside gene matches: 15. The V gene's germline CDR1 is KGHSH and CDR2 LQKENI. The CDR3 is 18 amino acids. The CDR3 DNA reads TGTGCCAGCTCACAGCTAGCGGGGGCGGGTCAACAACCCAATGAGCAGTTCTTC. This encodes CASSQLAGAGQQPNEQFF.

The chain has TRBV4-3 and TRBJ2-7; D is perhaps TRBD1 (6 bases). The CDR3 length is 15 residues. V was shortened by 1 base and J by 1 base, with 11 bases between the two germline ends. CDR1 and CDR2 (germline): LGHNA, YSLEER. CDR3 protein: CASSQGGTTSYEQYF. CDR3 nucleotide sequence: TGCGCCAGCAGCCAAGGGGGGACAACTTCCTACGAGCAGTACTTC.

The table lists this clone with a count of one. This chain uses TRBV11-1 with TRBJ2-1, with D possibly matching TRBD1 (5 bases). V was shortened by 3 bases and J by 4 bases, with 7 bases between the two germline ends. The CDR3 totals 13 residues. Germline CDR1 reads SGHAT; CDR2 reads FQDESV (reference sequence). The DNA of the CDR3 is TGTGCCAGCAGCTTTCAGGGATACAATGAGCAGTTCTTC. Amino acids: CASSFQGYNEQFF.

J is TRBJ2-1 and V is TRBV5-1, with 10 bases fitting TRBD2. Germline values: CDR1 SGHRS, CDR2 YFSETQ. The length of the CDR3 is 16 residues. After removal of 4 bases from V and 0 bases from J, the junction contained 4 bases not matched to a gene. The CDR3 protein is CASSPIAGGSYNEQFF. CDR3 in DNA: TGCGCCAGCAGCCCAATAGCGGGGGGCTCCTACAATGAGCAGTTCTTC.

The chain employs TRBV2 and TRBJ1-5; possibly TRBD1 for D (5 bases). CDR1 and CDR2 from the germline V gene are SNHLY and FYNNEI. The CDR3 length is 14 residues. V gave up 4 bases and J gave up 4 bases, with 11 bases separating them. CDR3 DNA sequence: TGTGCCAGCAGTGGGGGCCGTAAGAATCAGCCCCAGCATTTT. Protein: CASSGGRKNQPQHF.

This sequence joins TRBV2 and TRBJ2-7; 8 nucleotides match TRBD1. This CDR3 contains 14 residues. With V trimmed by 4 bases and J by 3 bases, 5 bases remained unmatched. CDR1 is SNHLY, CDR2 FYNNEI, per germline. CDR3 in DNA: TGTGCCAGCAGTGTAGGACAGGGATTCTACGAGCAGTACTTC. This sequence encodes CASSVGQGFYEQYF. Combining the CDR3 with reference TRBV2 and TRBJ2-7 gives the whole variable domain EPEVTQTPSHQVTQMGQEVILRCVPISNHLYFYWYRQILGQKVEFLVSFYNNEISEKSEIFDDQFSVERPDGSNFTLKIRSTKLEDSAMYFCASSVGQGFYEQYFGPGTRLTVT.

The rearrangement joins TRBV9 to TRBJ2-3, with D perhaps TRBD2 (6 bases). From germline, CDR1 is SGDLS and CDR2 YYNGEE. The length of the CDR3 is 15 residues. V lost 4 bases and J lost 3, with 15 bases in between. The DNA for the CDR3 is TGTGCCAGCAGCCCGGGGGTCATGAGAACAGATACGCAGTATTTT. It yields the protein CASSPGVMRTDTQYF.

This clone is a singleton in its sample. This rearrangement joins TRBV28 to TRBJ2-7; 7 bases are a match to TRBD2. V lost 3 bases to trimming and J lost 0 bases; unmatched junction nucleotides: 2. The CDR3 spans 14 residues. Germline CDR1 and CDR2: MDHEN and SYDVKM. CDR3 DNA: TGTGCCAGCAGTTTCAGCGGGAACTCCTACGAGCAGTACTTC. Its translation: CASSFSGNSYEQYF.